This T cell receptor (beta chain) was observed in a study of spatial heterogeneity in lung cancer. Across the study: Compared with alpha-chain sequences, beta-chain sequences were consistently detected in greater numbers.

TCR cDNA molecules were tagged individually, and each one carried a unique molecular identifier. TCRdb redid the calling of the 5' RACE reads with MiXCR, one entry per CDR3 protein. In the table there are fewer than 16,000 distinct CDR3 sequences, roughly 3.6% of which are singletons. Time point reported: sample taken at primary tumor resection. Frozen PBMC, nontumor lung or tumor provided whole RNA, which was sequenced unsorted. Unmatched junction bases numbered 9, after V lost 8 bases and J lost 2 bases. This CDR3 has 14 amino acids. Looked up from germline, CDR1 is MNHNY and CDR2 is SVGAGI (reference sequence). This clonotype was detected many times. As an off-target read in a library built for alpha chains, this beta chain has a frequency of little significance.

The rearrangement uses TRBV6-6 and TRBJ2-7; 7 bases are shared with TRBD1. The source of this sequence is a male donor with early-stage non-small cell lung cancer. Sequenced material: normal lung tissue next to the tumor, taken at surgery. The CDR3 DNA sequence: TGTGCCAGCCGCGCGTCGGACAGGACCTACGAGCAGTACTTC. Amino acids: CASRASDRTYEQYF.